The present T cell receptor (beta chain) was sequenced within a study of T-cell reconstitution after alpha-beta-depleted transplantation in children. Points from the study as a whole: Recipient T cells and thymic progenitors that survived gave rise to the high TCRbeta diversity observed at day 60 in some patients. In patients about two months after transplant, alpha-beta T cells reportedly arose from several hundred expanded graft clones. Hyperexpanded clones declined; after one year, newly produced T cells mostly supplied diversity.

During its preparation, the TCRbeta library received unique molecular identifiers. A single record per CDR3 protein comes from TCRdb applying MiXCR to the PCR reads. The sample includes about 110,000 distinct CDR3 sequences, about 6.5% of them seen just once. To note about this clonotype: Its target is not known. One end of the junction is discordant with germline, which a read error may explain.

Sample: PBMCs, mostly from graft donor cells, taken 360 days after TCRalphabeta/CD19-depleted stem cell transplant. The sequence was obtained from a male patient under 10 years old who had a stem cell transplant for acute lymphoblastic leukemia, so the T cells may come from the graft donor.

CDR3: CASSLGARELLF. CDR3 DNA sequence: TGTGCCAGCAGCCTCGGGGCCCGGGAGCTGCTTTTT. The V call is TRBV7-9, the J call TRBJ2-2, with D tentatively TRBD2 (6 bases). Germline V gene lookup returns CDR1 SEHNR and CDR2 FQNEAQ (reference sequence). The CDR3 length is 12 residues.